The 17 T cell receptor beta chains reported below all come from one sample, sequenced in a study of CD8 T cells in Susac syndrome. Reverse transcription used about 0.45 to 1 ug RNA and random hexamers. TCRdb called the immunoSEQ multiplex PCR reads again in MiXCR, with one record for every CDR3 protein. This table has some 150,000 distinct CDR3 sequences, about 94% appearing once. Sequencing used CD8+ T cells from PBMCs. These receptor sequences come from a human donor with multiple sclerosis.

This clonotype was seen only a few times. The chain recombines TRBV2 with TRBJ1-2; D unclear. The germline V and J ends were trimmed by 8 bases and 5 bases, with 6 bases remaining between them. There are 10 residues in the CDR3. From germline, CDR1 is SNHLY and CDR2 FYNNEI. This CDR3 is CASGGYGYTF. DNA for the CDR3: TGTGCCAGCGGCGGGTATGGCTACACCTTC.

In nucleotides, the CDR3 is TGTGCCAGCTCACCCGAATGGAGGGAGGCCCAGTACTTC. As protein: CASSPEWREAQYF. V and J are TRBV18 and TRBJ2-5; D might be TRBD2 (6 bases). V lost 3 bases to trimming and J lost 9 bases, with 14 bases between them. The CDR3 covers 13 residues. Germline V gene data show CDR1 as KGHSH and CDR2 as LQKENI.

V gene TRBV15 combines with J gene TRBJ2-4; D is unresolved. The V end lost 1 base, the J end lost 12 bases, and 7 bases lay between the germline ends. This CDR3 is built from 11 residues. In germline, CDR1 is LNHNV, CDR2 YYDKDF (reference sequence). CDR3 protein: CATSRGPAQYF. CDR3 coding DNA: TGTGCCACCAGCAGAGGACCGGCTCAGTACTTC.

This chain links TRBV11-2 with TRBJ2-3; no reliable D call. The V gene lost 6 bases and the J gene lost 2 bases, with 12 bases spanning the gap. Germline assignment: CDR1 SGHAT and CDR2 FQNNGV. The length of the CDR3 is 14 residues. CDR3 sequence (DNA): TGTGCCAGCAGGAGACGGACCCCCACAGATACGCAGTATTTT. This codes for CASRRRTPTDTQYF. The entire variable domain, with the rest obtained from reference TRBV11-2 and TRBJ2-3, is as follows: EAGVAQSPRYKIIEKRQSVAFWCNPISGHATLYWYQQILGQGPKLLIQFQNNGVVDDSQLPKDRFSAERLKGVDSTLKIQPAKLEDSAVYLCASRRRTPTDTQYFGPGTRLTVL.

The rearrangement links TRBV29-1 to TRBJ2-7; no definite D call. The CDR3 consists of 14 residues. Between the trimmed V and J ends, which lost 0 bases and 0 bases, there was a span of 9 bases. Germline V gives CDR1 SQVTM, CDR2 ANQGSEA. DNA of the CDR3: TGCAGCGTTGAAGAGACGGGCGGCTCCTACGAGCAGTACTTC. It is translated as CSVEETGGSYEQYF.

The V call is TRBV20-1, the J call TRBJ1-1; TRBD1 aligns across 8 bases. CDR1 is DFQATT and CDR2 is SNEGSKA in the germline V gene (reference sequence). V lost 0 bases, J lost 8 bases, and 14 bases stayed unmatched. This CDR3 region has 16 residues. CDR3 DNA: TGCAGTGCTAGAGAGAGGACAGGGAACTACATACTCGAAGCTTTCTTT. The encoded protein is CSARERTGNYILEAFF.

The V gene is TRBV7-9, the J gene TRBJ1-1, with TRBD1 matching 9 bases. Per germline, CDR1 SEHNR and CDR2 FQNEAQ (reference sequence). The junction had 10 bases not matched to a gene; V was cut back by 5 bases and J by 3 bases. This CDR3 contains 16 residues. CDR3 residues: CASSGDRDREDTEAFF. The CDR3 region has the DNA TGTGCCAGCAGCGGAGACCGGGACAGGGAGGACACTGAAGCTTTCTTT.

The V call is TRBV10-3, the J call TRBJ2-3; no definite D call. Germline CDR1 reads ENHRY; CDR2 reads SYGVKD. The CDR3 extends over 13 amino acids. The germline V and J ends were trimmed by 6 bases and 0 bases, with 7 bases remaining between them. In DNA, the CDR3 is TGTGCCATCAGAACAGATAGCACAGATACGCAGTATTTT. It yields the protein CAIRTDSTDTQYF.

The chain couples TRBV20-1 to TRBJ1-5; a possible D gene is TRBD1 (6 bases). The CDR3 has 17 amino acids. CDR1 is DFQATT and CDR2 is SNEGSKA in the germline V gene (reference sequence). V was trimmed by 6 bases and J by 0 bases, leaving 21 bases between them. The CDR3 DNA is TGCAGTGCCTGGGATCCACAGGGTCAATTTAGCAATCAGCCCCAGCATTTT. It encodes CSAWDPQGQFSNQPQHF.

In nucleotides, the CDR3 is TGCAGTGCGACGACAGGGGTGGAAGGCTACACCTTC. Translated: CSATTGVEGYTF. V gene TRBV20-1 combines with J gene TRBJ1-2; 8 bases match TRBD1. Germline CDR1 is DFQATT and CDR2 is SNEGSKA (reference sequence). Trimming cost V 6 bases and J 8 bases; bases outside gene matches: 8. The CDR3 is made up of 12 amino acids.

The chain combines TRBV9 with TRBJ2-7; D could derive from TRBD1 or TRBD2 (5 bases each). V gave up 0 bases and J gave up 2 bases, with 9 bases separating them. CDR3 length: 14 residues. Germline lookup yields CDR1 SGDLS and CDR2 YYNGEE. The DNA of the CDR3 is TGTGCCAGCAGCGTAGGAGGGGCAGCCTACGAGCAGTACTTC. This translates into CASSVGGAAYEQYF.

This chain uses TRBV6-1 with TRBJ1-4; unclear D gene. Trimming removed 3 bases from V and 6 bases from J, with 11 bases in between. Per germline, CDR1 MNHNS and CDR2 SASEGT. CDR3 length: 14 residues. CDR3 nucleotide sequence: TGTGCCAGCAGTGAGGTTGGGGTTTATGAAAAACTGTTTTTT. This translates into CASSEVGVYEKLFF.

The genes are TRBV12-5 and TRBJ2-2; no clear D. The CDR3 runs 13 residues. Between the trimmed V and J ends, which lost 1 base and 11 bases, there was a span of 11 bases. Germline-derived CDR1 and CDR2 are LGHNT and FRNRAP. CDR3: CASGLGSRPELFF. CDR3 sequence (DNA): TGTGCTAGTGGTTTGGGGTCGCGACCCGAGCTGTTTTTT.

The chain joins TRBV27 to TRBJ2-7; TRBD1 agrees at 7 bases. V was clipped by 6 bases and J by 4 bases; unmatched bases: 9. Germline V gene sequence: CDR1 MNHEY, CDR2 SMNVEV (reference sequence). This CDR3 contains 14 residues. The CDR3 coding sequence is TGTGCCAGCAGAACAGGGGAAGGCCCATACGAGCAGTACTTC. Translation: CASRTGEGPYEQYF.

DNA of the CDR3: TGTGCCAGCAGCTCGCGACAGGGGGACGAGACCCAGTACTTC. Translated, it gives CASSSRQGDETQYF. This sequence joins TRBV7-9 and TRBJ2-5; 9 nucleotides line up with TRBD1. This CDR3 is 14 amino acids long. V dropped 4 bases and J dropped 5; count of bases not matched to a gene: 5. The germline V gene encodes CDR1 SEHNR and CDR2 FQNEAQ (reference sequence).

The chain has TRBV12-3 or TRBV12-4 and TRBJ1-1; D not certain. V was pared by 7 bases and J by 8 bases, with 17 bases between. The CDR3 totals 13 residues. The CDR3 sequence: CASTPGHSREAFF. The CDR3 nucleotides are TGTGCCAGCACCCCCGGGCACTCGAGGGAAGCTTTCTTT.

This clonotype is a singleton in its sample. The V and J genes are TRBV6-1 and TRBJ2-1; no firm D call. CDR3 size: 17 residues. Trimming shortened V by 1 base and J by 5 bases, and 18 bases separated the two germline ends. Germline-derived CDR1 and CDR2 are MNHNS and SASEGT. CDR3 residues: CASSEVGPADLNNEQFF. CDR3 nucleotides: TGTGCCAGCAGTGAAGTCGGGCCCGCCGACCTCAACAATGAGCAGTTCTTC.